The clone carrying this T cell receptor beta chain was picked up a small number of times. Its antigen is currently unknown. This specimen belongs to a study of beta chain features in type 1 diabetes. The study, taken as a whole, reports: Patients with Type 1 diabetes showed moderately but significantly shorter TCRB CDR3s in all four CD4+ subsets. VDJ junctions from type 1 diabetes patients carried fewer insertions and larger deletions. Because the template was cDNA, high-expressing cells might be over-represented.

Naive, central memory, regulatory and stem cell-like memory cells within the CD4+ compartment were sorted using CD45RO/CCR7/CD25/CD127/CD95/CD27. V was trimmed by 3 bases and J by 7 bases, leaving 16 bases between them. The germline V gene encodes CDR1 MNHEY and CDR2 SMNVEV (reference sequence). The CDR3 runs to 15 residues. Expressed TCRB transcripts were sequenced after all isolated RNA was converted to cDNA. Naive, central memory and regulatory T cell samples came to a mean of approximately 3.57 million reads. Profiled with immunoSEQ multiplex PCR; TCRdb holds only in-frame clones, not every one. The sample holds approximately 250,000 clones, around 15% seen once.

This clonotype originated in a man aged 30 to 45 with type 1 diabetes. This rearrangement joins TRBV27 to TRBJ2-1; D might be TRBD1 (5 bases). Sequencing was performed on naive CD4+ T cells from blood. The CDR3 spells CASSFGWGMRNEQFF. Written as DNA, the CDR3 is TGTGCCAGCAGTTTTGGGTGGGGCATGAGGAATGAGCAGTTCTTC.